This TCR beta chain was obtained from a study of regulatory T cells in long-lasting Graves disease. The CDR3 spans 14 residues. Germline V gene sequence: CDR1 SGHRS, CDR2 YFSETQ. As for this clonotype: This could be a read error, since a much larger clone is one nucleotide away.

Time point denoted: newly diagnosed GD, antithyroid drugs for less than 3 months. From PBMCs, RNA was extracted and then used to make the TCR library. Construction of TCR beta libraries relied on iRepertoire HTBI primers and on Arm-PCR targeting CDR3 regions. TCRdb re-analysed the multiplex PCR reads in MiXCR, keeping a single row per CDR3 protein. The table records 400,000 to 500,000 distinct CDR3 sequences, around 15% of them present only once. This same sample was also part of a study on T cells in Graves' hyperthyroidism and ophthalmopathy. That report notes: Stable hyperthyroidism: no ophthalmopathy progression over 18 months of follow-up. Blood held most thyroid clonotypes expanded above 0.001 frequency. By a 13 V-J model, ophthalmopathy was set apart from stable hyperthyroidism.

The clonotype comes from a woman aged 45-65 years with Graves disease. The chain links TRBV5-1 to TRBJ2-7, with 8 bases fitting TRBD2. The starting material was peripheral blood mononuclear cells (PBMCs), obtained at new diagnosis, from a patient treated with antithyroid drugs. The CDR3 DNA reads TGCGCCAGCAGCAGTAGCGGGAATTCCTACGAGCAGTGCTTC. This encodes CASSSSGNSYEQCF.